Shown below are 2 T cell receptor beta chains from a single sample sequenced in a study of patients and donors after allogeneic stem cell transplantation. From the RT-PCR reads, TCRdb called clonotypes with MiXCR, one entry per CDR3 protein. The sample has about 70,000 distinct CDR3 sequences; about 25% are singletons. The specimen sequenced was blood, either unsorted or a sorted T cell fraction (not recorded which). All receptors come from a human donor who was either an allogeneic HSCT recipient or a stem cell or donor lymphocyte infusion donor (not recorded which). It is not recorded whose cells these are; they may come from a transplant donor.

This clonotype has more than one count but fewer than ten. V gene TRBV6-6 combines with J gene TRBJ1-4, with D hard to call. Germline V lookup: CDR1 MNHNY, CDR2 SVGAGI (reference sequence). Trimming pared 2 bases from V and 3 bases from J, leaving 7 bases between. The CDR3 has 14 amino acids. CDR3 DNA sequence: TGTGCCAGCAGTTACGTGGGTTCTAATGAAAAACTGTTTTTT. It translates to CASSYVGSNEKLFF.

This chain links TRBV12-5 with TRBJ1-2; D gene unclear. The CDR3 spans 13 residues. V was trimmed by 1 base and J by 0 bases, leaving 3 bases between them. Per germline, CDR1 LGHNT and CDR2 FRNRAP. The CDR3 region has the DNA TGTGCTAGTGGTTTGGCGGCTAACTATGGCTACACCTTC. Amino acid sequence: CASGLAANYGYTF.